This T cell receptor (delta chain) is from a study of gamma-delta chains in newborns, infants, children. The wider study: Microbial exposure reportedly drives polyclonal innate γδ T cell expansion after birth.

This clone was seen more than once but under ten times. This CDR3 has 19 amino acids. Germline CDR1 GEAIGNYY, CDR2 EKD. V shed 3 bases and J 0 bases; nucleotides not matched to a gene: 8. TCRdb reanalysed the reads with CATT. The table shows about 4,900 delta-chain clones, with approximately 3.4% occurring only once. The V gene is TRDV2, the J gene TRDJ3; 9 bases agree with TRDD3. Source material: blood. This sequence originates from a child who was a newborn, infant or young child, either healthy, febrile or measles-vaccinated (not recorded which). Here the CDR3 reads CACDAVLGDRSWDTRQMFF. DNA of the CDR3: TGTGCCTGTGACGCCGTACTGGGGGACCGCTCCTGGGACACCCGACAGATGTTTTTC.